One sample yielded the 6 T cell receptor beta chains listed below, sequenced in a study of PD-1 blockade in classical Hodgkin lymphoma. Every patient had relapsed following autologous stem cell transplantation, and cohorts differed in brentuximab vedotin exposure. This table comes from immunoSEQ multiplex PCR, and its TCRdb copy is limited to in-frame clones, with some not included. The sample contains some 64,000 clones, 80% to 90% of which appear only once. The starting material was peripheral blood mononuclear cells (PBMCs), obtained at baseline. The receptor set was obtained from a human donor with classical Hodgkin lymphoma.

This chain connects TRBV19 to TRBJ2-7; D might be TRBD1 (5 bases). The CDR3 contains 14 residues. Germline V CDR1 and CDR2: LNHDA, SQIVND (reference sequence). Trimming took off 6 bases at V and 3 bases at J, with 15 bases between the two ends. The DNA of the CDR3 is TGTGCCAGTAGCAGGGATTCGGTCAACTACGAGCAGTACTTC. Translation: CASSRDSVNYEQYF.

The table lists this clone with a count of one. The V and J genes are TRBV30 and TRBJ1-2; D might be TRBD1 (5 bases). Trimming took off 2 bases at V and 4 bases at J, with 20 bases between the two ends. The length of the CDR3 is 16 residues. From germline, CDR1 is GTSNPN and CDR2 SVGIG (reference sequence). The CDR3 nucleotides are TGTGCCTGGAGTAGGTTTGCGGACACCTTCTTCTATGGCTACACCTTC. Translation gives CAWSRFADTFFYGYTF.

The J gene is TRBJ2-5, the V gene TRBV27; D may correspond to TRBD1 or TRBD2 (5 bases each). Per germline, CDR1 MNHEY and CDR2 SMNVEV (reference sequence). CDR3 size: 15 residues. The V and J ends lost 6 bases and 2 bases respectively, with 16 bases between them. In DNA form, the CDR3 reads TGTGCCAGCAGCCTCCGGGACGTCGAGCAAGAGACCCAGTACTTC. It encodes CASSLRDVEQETQYF.

This chain joins TRBV2 and TRBJ2-7; TRBD2 matches 7 bases. The germline V gene encodes CDR1 SNHLY and CDR2 FYNNEI. The CDR3 consists of 12 residues. Trimming at V came to 8 bases and at J to 2 bases, leaving 3 bases not matched to a gene. The CDR3: CASRLATYEQYF. The CDR3 nucleotides are TGTGCCAGCCGACTAGCTACCTACGAGCAGTACTTC. The full variable domain, rest sourced from reference TRBV2 and TRBJ2-7, is EPEVTQTPSHQVTQMGQEVILRCVPISNHLYFYWYRQILGQKVEFLVSFYNNEISEKSEIFDDQFSVERPDGSNFTLKIRSTKLEDSAMYFCASRLATYEQYFGPGTRLTVT.

The chain employs TRBV9 and TRBJ2-2; D is uncertain. Trimming shortened V by 0 bases and J by 2 bases, and 8 bases separated the two germline ends. The CDR3 loop spans 15 amino acids. The germline gives CDR1 SGDLS, CDR2 YYNGEE. CDR3 loop: CASSVAQQNTGELFF. CDR3 nucleotide sequence: TGTGCCAGCAGCGTAGCCCAGCAAAACACCGGGGAGCTGTTTTTT.

Here the CDR3 reads CASSTMDTEAFF. CDR3 DNA: TGTGCCAGCAGCACAATGGACACTGAAGCTTTCTTT. The rearrangement links TRBV7-9 to TRBJ1-1; D gene uncertain. The CDR3 runs 12 residues. Between the trimmed V and J ends, which lost 5 bases and 3 bases, there was a span of 7 bases. Germline loops: CDR1 SEHNR, CDR2 FQNEAQ (reference sequence).